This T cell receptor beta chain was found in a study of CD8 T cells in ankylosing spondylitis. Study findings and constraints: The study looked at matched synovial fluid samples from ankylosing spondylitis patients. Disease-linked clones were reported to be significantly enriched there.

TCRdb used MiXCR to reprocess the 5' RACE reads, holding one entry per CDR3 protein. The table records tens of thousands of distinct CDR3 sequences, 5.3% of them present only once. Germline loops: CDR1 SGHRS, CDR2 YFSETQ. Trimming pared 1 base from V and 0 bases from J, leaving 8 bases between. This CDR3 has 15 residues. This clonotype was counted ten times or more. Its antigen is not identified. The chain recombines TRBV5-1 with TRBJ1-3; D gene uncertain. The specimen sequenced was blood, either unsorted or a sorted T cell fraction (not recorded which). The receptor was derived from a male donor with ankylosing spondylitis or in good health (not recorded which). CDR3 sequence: CASSLFWGSGNTIYF. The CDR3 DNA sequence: TGCGCCAGCAGCTTGTTCTGGGGCTCTGGAAACACCATATATTTT.